This T cell receptor beta chain was retrieved from a study of OX40 agonist ivuxolimab in advanced cancers. Turning to the overall study: Ivuxolimab was an agonistic, fully human IgG2 monoclonal antibody directed against OX40 (CD134), a costimulatory receptor. Of the 52 patients in dose escalation, about 20 had hepatocellular carcinoma, some 15 had melanoma, 9 had renal cell carcinoma and 9 had head and neck cancer. Partial responses occurred in three dose-escalation patients, of whom one had hepatocellular carcinoma and two had cutaneous melanoma. The dose-escalation cohort was 82.7% male with a mean age of about 58 years, ranging from about 20 to 80. The monotherapy dose-escalation portion (N of about 50 patients) of the phase I ivuxolimab trial is reported in the paper. The point of sequencing TCRbeta in the periphery was to test whether ivuxolimab changed TCR sequence diversity and drove clonal T-cell expansion. Patients were allowed to have had prior anti-PD-1, anti-PD-L1 or anti-CTLA-4 therapy, and 40% of the dose-escalation patients had been treated with checkpoint inhibitors. Intravenous ivuxolimab was administered to patients every 2 weeks at six dose levels: 0.01, 0.1, 0.3, 1.5, 3 and 10 mg/kg.

Genomic DNA was extracted from sorted cells for sequencing of the TCRbeta CDR3 region. The immunoSEQ Assay was used to sequence the TCRbeta CDR3 regions. Here the immuneACCESS table is served through TCRdb, limited to in-frame sequences with V and J called. Missing clones are a known gap in these copies; in checked studies unresolved V genes cover under half, and the rest lacks a known reason. The sample table contains 51,000 or so clones; only one count was recorded for 70% to 90% of them. The ten largest clones capture more than 13% of the sample. The germline ends are 13 bases apart after V is trimmed by 7 bases and J by 4 bases. The CDR3, from cysteine to phenylalanine, totals 12 residues. CDR3 DNA is the only sequence kept; it has 36 bases, read in frame from the first base. The germline V gene supplies CDR1 SQVTM and CDR2 ANQGSEA. As concerns this clone: Its recognized antigen is unknown. It has no much larger one-base neighbor in the sample; base qualities were not kept.

The full study reports these points: Low levels of normalized T-cell clonal expansion were also seen in some patients who did not respond. Clonal expansion of both CD4+ and CD8+ blood T cells was observed from baseline to week 6 at doses 0.1 to 3.0 mg/kg. After ivuxolimab, more expanded clones were found on average in CD8+ T cells than in CD4+ T cells. Antigen specificity was not determined for the clonally expanded peripheral T cells. In partial responders in the 0.1-3.0 mg/kg groups, normalized peripheral clonal expansion was found to be among the lowest, especially among CD8+ T cells.

Patients with a history of autoimmune disease or receiving systemic immunosuppression were excluded from the trial. Peripheral blood for TCR sequencing was collected from all dose cohorts at baseline, on cycle 4 day 1, and on cycle 7 day 1. Samples came from an open-label, multicenter, first-in-human phase I dose-escalation trial of ivuxolimab. Adults with locally advanced or metastatic melanoma, renal cell, hepatocellular, or head and neck squamous cell carcinoma were enrolled in the trial. Before TCR sequencing, CD4+ T cells and CD8+ T cells from peripheral blood were sorted into separate populations.

The sample was CD4+ or CD8+ T cells sorted from blood, taken in a trial of the OX40 agonist ivuxolimab. The origin of this receptor is an adult with an advanced solid tumor such as melanoma, head and neck, liver or kidney cancer. The receptor chain draws on TRBV29-1 and TRBJ1-2, with no reliable assignment of the D segment. The DNA is as follows: TGCAGCGCGGGGAAGGAGAGCTATGGCTACACCTTC. Its translation is CSAGKESYGYTF. The full variable domain, with segments outside the CDR3 supplied by the reference TRBV29-1 and TRBJ1-2 proteins, appears as SAVISQKPSRDICQRGTSLTIQCQVDSQVTMMFWYRQQPGQSLTLIATANQGSEATYESGFVIDKFPISRPNLTFSTLTVSNMSPEDSSIYLCSAGKESYGYTFGSGTRLTVV.